This T cell receptor (beta chain) was captured in a study of cytomegalovirus exposure and HLA in healthy donors. The germline CDR1 and CDR2 sequences are LNHDA and SQIVND (reference sequence). CDR3 length: 16 amino acids. V was clipped by 2 bases and J by 4 bases; unmatched bases: 4. Primers included in the PCR were 60 Vbeta and 13 Jbeta primers. Repertoires were generated with immunoSEQ multiplex PCR, while TCRdb's copy carries only in-frame clones and drops some. The sample lists 150,000 to 200,000 clones, approximately 78% occurring once. Study-level results: TCR beta V- and J-gene trimming was later associated with a missense DCLRE1C variant.

Details on this clone: The antigen is undetermined.

The specimen sequenced was PBMCs. The clonotype originates from a woman in her forties or fifties in good health and CMV-seropositive. V gene TRBV19 combines with J gene TRBJ2-3, with 12 bases matching TRBD2. The CDR3 bases are TGTGCCAGTAGTATAAGGCCTAGCGGGGGGGCAGATACGCAGTATTTT. As protein: CASSIRPSGGADTQYF.